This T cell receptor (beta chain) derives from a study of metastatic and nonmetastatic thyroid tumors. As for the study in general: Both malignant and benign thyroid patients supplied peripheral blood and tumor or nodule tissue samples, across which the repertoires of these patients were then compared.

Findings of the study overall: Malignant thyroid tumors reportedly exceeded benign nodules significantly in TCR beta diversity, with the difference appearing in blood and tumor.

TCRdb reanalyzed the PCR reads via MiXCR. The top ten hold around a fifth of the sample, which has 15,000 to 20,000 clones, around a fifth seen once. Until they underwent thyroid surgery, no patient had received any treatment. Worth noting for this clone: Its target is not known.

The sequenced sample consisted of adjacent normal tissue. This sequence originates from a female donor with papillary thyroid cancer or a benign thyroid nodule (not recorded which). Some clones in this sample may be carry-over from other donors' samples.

CDR3 sequence (DNA): TGTGCCAGCAGTGAAGCTAGCGGGAGCTACGAGCAGTACTTC. Its protein is CASSEASGSYEQYF. The rearrangement joins TRBV2 to TRBJ2-7, with 9 bases that match TRBD2. Germline assignment: CDR1 SNHLY and CDR2 FYNNEI. Trimming at V came to 0 bases and at J to 3 bases, leaving 0 bases not matched to a gene. The CDR3 covers 14 residues.